This T cell receptor (beta chain) is from a study of T-cell memory formation after mild COVID-19. This CDR3 has 13 amino acids. From germline, CDR1 is SQVTM and CDR2 ANQGSEA. The V end lost 5 bases, the J end lost 0 bases, and 9 bases lay between the germline ends. TCRdb re-derived calls from the 5' RACE reads in MiXCR, one entry per CDR3 protein. Of 500,000 to 600,000 distinct CDR3 sequences detected, approximately 19% appear once; the ten largest clones hold about 12%. In its sample, this clonotype was seen a few times. The clonotype was recovered from an adult woman who had mild COVID-19 (a few samples of this study predate the infection). Cell type and time point are not known. Sequencing was performed on PBMCs or a T cell subset sorted from them (not recorded which). This sequence joins TRBV29-1 and TRBJ2-3; D perhaps matches TRBD2 (5 bases). The CDR3 DNA reads as TGCAGCGTTCGAGGCGGGAGCACAGATACGCAGTATTTT. It is translated as CSVRGGSTDTQYF.